This TCR beta chain derives from a study of control samples from healthy donors and cancer patients. Only in-frame clones appear in the TCRdb table, and some are missing; sequencing was by immunoSEQ multiplex PCR. The table lists some 220,000 clones, roughly 94% of them singletons. In germline, CDR1 is MNHEY, CDR2 SMNVEV (reference sequence). There are 13 residues in the CDR3. Trimming took off 0 bases at V and 8 bases at J, with 8 bases between the two ends. The chain is built from TRBV27 and TRBJ2-1; D not resolved. Sequencing used blood. This clonotype originated in a man aged 50 to 59 in good health. CDR3 residues: CASSLSNEDEQFF. The CDR3 coding sequence is TGTGCCAGCAGTTTATCGAACGAGGATGAGCAGTTCTTC.